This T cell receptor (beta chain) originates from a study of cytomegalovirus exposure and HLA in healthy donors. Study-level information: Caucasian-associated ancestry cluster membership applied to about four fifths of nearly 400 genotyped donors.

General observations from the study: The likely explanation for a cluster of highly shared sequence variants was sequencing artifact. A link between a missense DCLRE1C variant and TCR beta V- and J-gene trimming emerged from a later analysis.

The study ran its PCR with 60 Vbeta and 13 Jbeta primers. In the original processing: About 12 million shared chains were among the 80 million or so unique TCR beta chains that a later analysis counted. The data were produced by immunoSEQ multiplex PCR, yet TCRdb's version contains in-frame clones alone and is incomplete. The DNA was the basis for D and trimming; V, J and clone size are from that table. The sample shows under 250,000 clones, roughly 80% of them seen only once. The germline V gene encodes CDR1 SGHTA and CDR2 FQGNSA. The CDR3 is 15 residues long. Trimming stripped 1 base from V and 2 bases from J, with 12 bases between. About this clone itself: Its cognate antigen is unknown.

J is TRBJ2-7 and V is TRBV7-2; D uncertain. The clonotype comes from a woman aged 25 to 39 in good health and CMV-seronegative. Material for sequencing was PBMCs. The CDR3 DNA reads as TGTGCCAGCAGCTTAGAGGTGGGCAGACCCTACGAGCAGTACTTC. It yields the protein CASSLEVGRPYEQYF.